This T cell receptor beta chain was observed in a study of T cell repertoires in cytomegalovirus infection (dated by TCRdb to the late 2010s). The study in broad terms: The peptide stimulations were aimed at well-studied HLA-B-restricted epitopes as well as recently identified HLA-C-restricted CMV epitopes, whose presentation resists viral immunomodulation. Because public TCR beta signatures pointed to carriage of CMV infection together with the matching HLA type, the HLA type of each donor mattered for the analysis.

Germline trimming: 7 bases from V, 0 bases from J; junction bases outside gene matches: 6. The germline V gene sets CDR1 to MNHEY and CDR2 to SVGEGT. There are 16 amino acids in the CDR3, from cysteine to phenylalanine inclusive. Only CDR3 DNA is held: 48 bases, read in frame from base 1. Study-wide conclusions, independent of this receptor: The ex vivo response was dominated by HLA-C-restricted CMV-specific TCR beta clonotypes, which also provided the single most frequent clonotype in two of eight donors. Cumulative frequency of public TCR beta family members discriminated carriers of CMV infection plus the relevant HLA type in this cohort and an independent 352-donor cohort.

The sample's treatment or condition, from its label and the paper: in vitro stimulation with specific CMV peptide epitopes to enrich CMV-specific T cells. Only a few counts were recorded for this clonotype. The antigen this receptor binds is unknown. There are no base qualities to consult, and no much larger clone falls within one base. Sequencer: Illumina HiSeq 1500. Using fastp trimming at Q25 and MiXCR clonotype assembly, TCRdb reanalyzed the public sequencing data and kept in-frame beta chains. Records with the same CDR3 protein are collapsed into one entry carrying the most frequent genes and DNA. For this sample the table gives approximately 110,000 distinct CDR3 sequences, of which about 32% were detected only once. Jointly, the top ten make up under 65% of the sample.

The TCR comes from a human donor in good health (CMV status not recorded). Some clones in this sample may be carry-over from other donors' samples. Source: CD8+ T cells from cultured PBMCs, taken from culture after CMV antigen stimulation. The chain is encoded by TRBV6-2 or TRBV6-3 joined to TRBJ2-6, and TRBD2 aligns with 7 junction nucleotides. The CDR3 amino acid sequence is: CASKNSGVSGANVLTF. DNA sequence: TGTGCCAGCAAAAACAGCGGGGTCTCTGGGGCCAACGTCCTGACTTTC.